This TCR beta chain was obtained from a study of cytomegalovirus exposure and HLA in healthy donors. PCR involved 60 Vbeta and 13 Jbeta primers. This table comes from immunoSEQ multiplex PCR, and its TCRdb copy is limited to in-frame clones, with some not included. The data contain approximately 140,000 clones, almost 85% of them singletons. The CDR3 totals 14 residues. The V gene lost 9 bases and the J gene lost 4 bases, with 19 bases spanning the gap. Germline CDR1 is MDHEN and CDR2 is SYDVKM. The sequence came from a woman between 40 and 50 years old in good health and CMV-seronegative. The chain uses TRBV28 and TRBJ2-7; maybe TRBD2 (6 bases). Material: PBMCs. The CDR3 is CASRDAGLLYEQYF. CDR3 sequence (DNA): TGTGCCAGTCGTGACGCTGGACTATTGTACGAGCAGTACTTC.